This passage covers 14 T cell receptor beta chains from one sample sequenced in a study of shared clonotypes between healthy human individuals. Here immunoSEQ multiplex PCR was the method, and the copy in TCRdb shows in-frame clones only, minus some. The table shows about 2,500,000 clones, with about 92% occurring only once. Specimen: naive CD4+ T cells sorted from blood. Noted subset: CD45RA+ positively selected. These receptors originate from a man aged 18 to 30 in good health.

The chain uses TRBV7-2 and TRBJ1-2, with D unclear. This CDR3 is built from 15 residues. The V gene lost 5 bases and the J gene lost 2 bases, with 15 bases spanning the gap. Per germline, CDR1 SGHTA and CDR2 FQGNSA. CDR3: CASSSLPGVNYGYTF. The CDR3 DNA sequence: TGTGCCAGCAGCAGCTTACCCGGGGTAAACTATGGCTACACCTTC.

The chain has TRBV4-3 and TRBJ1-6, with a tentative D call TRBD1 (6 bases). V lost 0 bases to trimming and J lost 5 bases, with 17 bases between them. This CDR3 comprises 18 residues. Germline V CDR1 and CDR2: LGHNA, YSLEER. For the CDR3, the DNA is TGCGCCAGCAGCCAAGATCCCGCCGGACAGTCAAATAATTCACCCCTCCACTTT. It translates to CASSQDPAGQSNNSPLHF.

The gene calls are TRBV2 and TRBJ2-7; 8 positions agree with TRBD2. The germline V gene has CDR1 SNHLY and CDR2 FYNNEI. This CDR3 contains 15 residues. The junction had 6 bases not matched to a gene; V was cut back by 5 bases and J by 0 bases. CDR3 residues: CASSLQTSVSYEQYF. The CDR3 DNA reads TGTGCCAGCAGTCTACAGACTAGCGTCTCCTACGAGCAGTACTTC.

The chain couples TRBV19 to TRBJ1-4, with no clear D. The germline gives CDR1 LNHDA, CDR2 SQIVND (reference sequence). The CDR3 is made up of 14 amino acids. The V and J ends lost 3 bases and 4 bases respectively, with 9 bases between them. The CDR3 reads CASSIGSNNEKLFF. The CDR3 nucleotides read TGTGCCAGTAGTATTGGAAGCAATAATGAAAAACTGTTTTTT.

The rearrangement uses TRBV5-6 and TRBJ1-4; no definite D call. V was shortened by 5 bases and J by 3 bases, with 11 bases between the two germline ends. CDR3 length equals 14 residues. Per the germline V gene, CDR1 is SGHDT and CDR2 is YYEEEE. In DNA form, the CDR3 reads TGTGCCAGCAGGGGTATGGGTGCTAATGAAAAACTGTTTTTT. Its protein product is CASRGMGANEKLFF.

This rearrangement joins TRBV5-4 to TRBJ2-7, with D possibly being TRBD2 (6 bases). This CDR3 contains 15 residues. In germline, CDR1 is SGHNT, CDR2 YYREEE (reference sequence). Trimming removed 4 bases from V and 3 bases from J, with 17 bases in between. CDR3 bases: TGTGCCAGCAGCCCTGGGCGGGGCAGGAGCTACGAGCAGTACTTC. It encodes CASSPGRGRSYEQYF.

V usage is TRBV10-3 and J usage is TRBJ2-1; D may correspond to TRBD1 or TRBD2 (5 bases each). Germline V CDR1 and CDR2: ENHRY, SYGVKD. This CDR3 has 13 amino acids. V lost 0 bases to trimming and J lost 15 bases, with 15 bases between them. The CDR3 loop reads CAISESGDRALFF. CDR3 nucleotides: TGTGCCATCAGTGAGTCGGGAGACAGAGCCTTGTTCTTC.

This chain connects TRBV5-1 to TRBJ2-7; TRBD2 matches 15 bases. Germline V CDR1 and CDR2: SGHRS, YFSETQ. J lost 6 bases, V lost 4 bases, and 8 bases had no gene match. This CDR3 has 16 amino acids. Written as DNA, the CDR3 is TGCGCCAGCAGCAGGACTAGCGGGGGGGCGTTGGCCGAGCAGTACTTC. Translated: CASSRTSGGALAEQYF.

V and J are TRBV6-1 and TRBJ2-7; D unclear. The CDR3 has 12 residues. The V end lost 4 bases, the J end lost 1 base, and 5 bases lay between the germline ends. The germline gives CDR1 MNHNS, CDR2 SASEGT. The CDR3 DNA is TGTGCCAGCAGTGCCCAGTCCTACGAGCAGTACTTC. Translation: CASSAQSYEQYF.

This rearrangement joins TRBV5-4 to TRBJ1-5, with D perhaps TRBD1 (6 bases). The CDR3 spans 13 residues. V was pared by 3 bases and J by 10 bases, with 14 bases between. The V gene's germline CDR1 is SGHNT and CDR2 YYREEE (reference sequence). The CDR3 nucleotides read TGTGCCAGCAGCTCGGGGGAGACAGGTCCCCAGCATTTT. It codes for CASSSGETGPQHF.

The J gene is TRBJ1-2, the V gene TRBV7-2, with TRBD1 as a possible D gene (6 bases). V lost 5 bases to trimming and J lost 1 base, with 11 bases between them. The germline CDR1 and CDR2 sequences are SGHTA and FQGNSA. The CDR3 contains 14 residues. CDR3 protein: CASSPKGDNYGYTF. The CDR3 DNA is TGTGCCAGCAGCCCCAAGGGGGATAACTATGGCTACACCTTC. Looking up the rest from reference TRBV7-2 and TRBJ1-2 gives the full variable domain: GAGVSQSPSNKVTEKGKDVELRCDPISGHTALYWYRQSLGQGLEFLIYFQGNSAPDKSGLPSDRFSAERTGGSVSTLTIQRTQQEDSAVYLCASSPKGDNYGYTFGSGTRLTVV.

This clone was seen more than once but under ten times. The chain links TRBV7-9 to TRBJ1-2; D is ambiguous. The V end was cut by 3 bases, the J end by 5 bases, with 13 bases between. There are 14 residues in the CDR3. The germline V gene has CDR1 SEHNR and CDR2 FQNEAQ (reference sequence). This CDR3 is CASSLMTLLYGYTF. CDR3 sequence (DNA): TGTGCCAGCAGCTTGATGACCCTGCTTTATGGCTACACCTTC.

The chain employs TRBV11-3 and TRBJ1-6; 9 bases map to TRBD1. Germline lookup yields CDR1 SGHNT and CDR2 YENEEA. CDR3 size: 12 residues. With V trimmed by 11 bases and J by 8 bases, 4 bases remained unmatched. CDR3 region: CAGTGRYSPLHF. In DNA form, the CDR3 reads TGTGCCGGGACAGGGCGCTATTCACCCCTCCACTTT. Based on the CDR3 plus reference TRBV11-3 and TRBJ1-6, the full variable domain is EAGVVQSPRYKIIEKKQPVAFWCNPISGHNTLYWYLQNLGQGPELLIRYENEEAVDDSQLPKDRFSAERLKGVDSTLKIQPAELGDSAVYLCAGTGRYSPLHFGNGTRLTVT.

This CDR3 reads CASSSPGPAGETQYF. DNA for the CDR3: TGTGCCAGCAGCTCTCCCGGGCCGGCTGGAGAGACCCAGTACTTC. The V and J genes are TRBV21-1 and TRBJ2-5. TRBV21-1 is a known pseudogene. The CDR3 sequence is 15 residues long.